A single T cell receptor beta chain is shown here with its context. The sample comes from a study of blood T cell repertoires in COVID-19. Looking at the study overall: Specimens from acute and convalescent COVID-19 originated in the United States, Italy and Spain. T cells, B-cell-depleted T cells, or PBMCs provided the cDNA or gDNA that served as material.

Authors' processing steps: How many nucleated cells were present was estimated from reference gene primer amplification. Profiling relied on immunoSEQ multiplex PCR, and the TCRdb table lists in-frame clones only, not all of them. The D gene and trimming were derived from the DNA, and the V and J assignments and clone size from that table. This sample carries under 300,000 clones, about four fifths of them seen once, and the ten largest clones take about 4%. CDR1 and CDR2 (germline): SGDLS, YYNGEE. Trimming pared 1 base from V and 6 bases from J, leaving 17 bases between. The CDR3 is 15 residues long.

This receptor was taken from a middle-aged man with acute or convalescent COVID-19. J is TRBJ2-7 and V is TRBV9, with TRBD1 as a possible D gene (7 bases). Sequenced input: peripheral blood. The CDR3 sequence is CASSVSGGIGVEQYF. CDR3 nucleotides: TGTGCCAGCAGCGTATCAGGGGGGATCGGGGTCGAGCAGTACTTC.